Described below is a single T cell receptor beta chain sequence and its context. Generated by immunoSEQ multiplex PCR, the TCRdb table keeps only in-frame clones and is missing some. This sample yields 60,000 to 75,000 clones, of which 75% to 85% are seen a single time; less than 20% belongs to the top ten. This sample stems from a study of control samples from healthy donors and cancer patients. The CDR3 contains 17 residues. Germline CDR1 and CDR2: SGHDT and YYEEEE. The V end lost 2 bases, the J end lost 3 bases, and 18 bases lay between the germline ends. The sequencing sample was made of blood. This chain joins TRBV5-6 and TRBJ2-1, with D maybe TRBD2 (5 bases). The TCR was taken from a man between 60 and 75 years old in good health. Here the CDR3 DNA reads TGTGCCAGCAGCTTTGTTGCGACTACAAAAAACTACAATGAGCAGTTCTTC. Translated: CASSFVATTKNYNEQFF.